Shown below are 7 T cell receptor beta chains from a single sample sequenced in a study of regulatory T cells in long-lasting Graves disease. Building of the TCR beta libraries involved iRepertoire HTBI primers and Arm-PCR of CDR3 regions. TCRdb called the multiplex PCR reads again in MiXCR, with one record for every CDR3 protein. Of about 400,000 distinct CDR3 sequences in the sample, less than 25% were seen once. Time point meaning: persistent/refractory GD, antithyroid drugs over 5 years with positive TRAb. Scientists built the TCR library using RNA that was extracted from PBMCs. Sequenced here: peripheral blood mononuclear cells (PBMCs), sampled when the disease was refractory, from a patient treated with antithyroid drugs. These receptors came from a female donor with Graves disease.

A few counts support this clonotype. The chain employs TRBV6-2 or TRBV6-3 and TRBJ2-3; the match to TRBD1 covers 11 bases. V shed 10 bases, J shed 2 bases, and the junction held 8 bases outside the gene matches. The V gene's germline CDR1 is MNHEY and CDR2 SVGEGT. The CDR3 contains 15 residues. In nucleotides, the CDR3 is TGTGCCACCCGAGGGGACAGGGGGGACACAGATACGCAGTATTTT. It is translated as CATRGDRGDTDTQYF.

The chain links TRBV19 to TRBJ2-7; 9 bases agree with TRBD1. V dropped 4 bases and J dropped 5; count of bases not matched to a gene: 3. The CDR3 sequence is 13 residues long. The V gene's germline CDR1 is LNHDA and CDR2 SQIVND (reference sequence). The CDR3: CASSTGTGNEQYF. The CDR3 DNA sequence: TGTGCCAGTAGTACCGGGACAGGGAACGAGCAGTACTTC.

This clonotype showed up many times. J is TRBJ2-5 and V is TRBV7-2; D is unclear. This CDR3 has 13 residues. V lost 3 bases and J lost 0, with 5 bases in between. CDR1 SGHTA and CDR2 FQGNSA come from the germline V gene. The CDR3 DNA sequence: TGTGCCAGCAGCTTCCAGTACCAAGAGACCCAGTACTTC. It yields the protein CASSFQYQETQYF.

This clonotype was seen a handful of times. The chain carries TRBV2 and TRBJ2-2; the match to TRBD2 covers 13 bases. The J segment lost 7 bases and the V segment lost 3 bases, leaving 2 bases of the junction unmatched. Germline V gene data show CDR1 as SNHLY and CDR2 as FYNNEI. CDR3 size: 15 residues. This CDR3 reads CASSDRLAGGGELFF. The DNA for the CDR3 is TGTGCCAGCAGTGATCGACTAGCGGGAGGCGGGGAGCTGTTTTTT.

This clonotype occurred a few times. Possible read error: a much larger clone is one base away. CDR3 in DNA: TGTGCCAGCAGTACAATTGGATCGTCGGACCAAGAGGCCCAGTACTTC. Its translation is CASSTIGSSDQEAQYF. This chain joins TRBV28 and TRBJ2-5; no clear D gene. CDR1 MDHEN and CDR2 SYDVKM come from the germline V gene. This CDR3 has 16 residues.

This clonotype occurred many times. The chain employs TRBV7-6 and TRBJ2-7; D is uncertain. Germline CDR1 is SGHVS and CDR2 is FNYEAQ. The CDR3 covers 14 residues. Deletions cut 1 base from V and 6 bases from J, with 13 bases between. CDR3 DNA: TGTGCCAGCAGCTTAGGCATTCTCTCCACCGAGCAGTACTTC. Its translation: CASSLGILSTEQYF.

This clonotype has just a few counts. The chain combines TRBV19 with TRBJ1-2; 10 nucleotides align to TRBD1. Trimming removed 5 bases from V and 4 bases from J; junction bases left unmatched: 4. CDR1 is LNHDA, CDR2 SQIVND, per germline (reference sequence). This CDR3 comprises 14 residues. This CDR3 reads CASSGTGDGYGYTF. For the CDR3, the DNA is TGTGCCAGTAGTGGGACAGGGGATGGCTATGGCTACACCTTC.